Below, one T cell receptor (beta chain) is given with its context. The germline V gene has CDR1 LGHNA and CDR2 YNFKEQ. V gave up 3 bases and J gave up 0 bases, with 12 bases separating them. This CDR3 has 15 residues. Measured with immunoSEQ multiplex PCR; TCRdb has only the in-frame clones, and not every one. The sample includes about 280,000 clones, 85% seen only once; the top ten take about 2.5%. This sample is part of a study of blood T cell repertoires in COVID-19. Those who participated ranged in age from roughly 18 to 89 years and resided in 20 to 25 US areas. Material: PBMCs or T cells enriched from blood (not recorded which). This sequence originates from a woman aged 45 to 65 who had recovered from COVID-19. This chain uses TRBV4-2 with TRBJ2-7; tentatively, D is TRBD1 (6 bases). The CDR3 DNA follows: TGTGCCAGCAGCCAGATCCAGGACAGCTCCTACGAGCAGTACTTC. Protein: CASSQIQDSSYEQYF.